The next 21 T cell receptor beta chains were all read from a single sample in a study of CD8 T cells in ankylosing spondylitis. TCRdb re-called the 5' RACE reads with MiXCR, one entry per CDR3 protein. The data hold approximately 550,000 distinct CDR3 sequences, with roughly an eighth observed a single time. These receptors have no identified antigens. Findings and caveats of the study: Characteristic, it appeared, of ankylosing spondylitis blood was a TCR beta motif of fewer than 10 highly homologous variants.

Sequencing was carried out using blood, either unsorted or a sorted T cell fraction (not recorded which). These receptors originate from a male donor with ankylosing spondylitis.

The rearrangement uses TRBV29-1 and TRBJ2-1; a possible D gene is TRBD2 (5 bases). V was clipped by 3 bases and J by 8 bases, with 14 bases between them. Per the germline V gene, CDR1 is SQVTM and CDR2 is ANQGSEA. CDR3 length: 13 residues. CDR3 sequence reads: CSVDVGALDEQFF. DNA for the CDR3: TGCAGCGTTGACGTGGGAGCTCTGGATGAGCAGTTCTTC.

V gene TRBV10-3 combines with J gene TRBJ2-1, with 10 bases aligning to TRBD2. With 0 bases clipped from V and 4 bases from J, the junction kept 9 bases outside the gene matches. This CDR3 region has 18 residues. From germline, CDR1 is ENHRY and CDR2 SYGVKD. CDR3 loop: CAISESREASGSYNEQFF. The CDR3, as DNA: TGTGCCATCAGTGAGTCGCGGGAGGCTAGCGGGAGTTACAATGAGCAGTTCTTC.

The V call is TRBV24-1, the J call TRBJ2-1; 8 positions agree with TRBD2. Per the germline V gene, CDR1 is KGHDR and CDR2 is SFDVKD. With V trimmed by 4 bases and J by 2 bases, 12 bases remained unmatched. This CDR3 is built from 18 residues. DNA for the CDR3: TGTGCCACCAGTGACCCTCCCTTCCCGCGGGAGGCCTACAATGAGCAGTTCTTC. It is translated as CATSDPPFPREAYNEQFF.

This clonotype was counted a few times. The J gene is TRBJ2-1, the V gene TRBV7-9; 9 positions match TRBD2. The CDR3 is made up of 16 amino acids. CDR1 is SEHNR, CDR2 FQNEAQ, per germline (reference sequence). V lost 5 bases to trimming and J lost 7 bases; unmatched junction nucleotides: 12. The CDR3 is CASSTWGLAGRNEQFF. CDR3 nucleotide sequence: TGTGCCAGCAGCACCTGGGGGCTAGCGGGGCGGAATGAGCAGTTCTTC. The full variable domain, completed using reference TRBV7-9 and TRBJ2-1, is DTGVSQNPRHKITKRGQNVTFRCDPISEHNRLYWYRQTLGQGPEFLTYFQNEAQLEKSRLLSDRFSAERPKGSFSTLEIQRTEQGDSAMYLCASSTWGLAGRNEQFFGPGTRLTVL.

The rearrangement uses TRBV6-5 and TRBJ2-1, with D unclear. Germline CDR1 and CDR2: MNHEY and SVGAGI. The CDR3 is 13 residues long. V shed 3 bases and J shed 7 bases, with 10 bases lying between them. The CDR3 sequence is CASSYLGMNEQFF. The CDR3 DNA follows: TGTGCCAGCAGTTATCTAGGAATGAATGAGCAGTTCTTC.

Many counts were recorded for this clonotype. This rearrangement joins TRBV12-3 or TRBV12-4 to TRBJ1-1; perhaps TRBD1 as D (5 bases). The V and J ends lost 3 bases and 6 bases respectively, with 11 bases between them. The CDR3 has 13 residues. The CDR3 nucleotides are TGTGCCAGCAGTTTGGAGGGGTGGGCTGAAGCTTTCTTT. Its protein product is CASSLEGWAEAFF.

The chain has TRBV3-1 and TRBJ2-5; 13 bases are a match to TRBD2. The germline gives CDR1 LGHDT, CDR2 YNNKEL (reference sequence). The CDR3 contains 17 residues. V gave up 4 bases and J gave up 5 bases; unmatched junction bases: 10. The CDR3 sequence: CASSPKGWTSGSETQYF. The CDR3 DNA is TGTGCCAGCAGCCCCAAGGGATGGACTAGCGGGAGCGAGACCCAGTACTTC.

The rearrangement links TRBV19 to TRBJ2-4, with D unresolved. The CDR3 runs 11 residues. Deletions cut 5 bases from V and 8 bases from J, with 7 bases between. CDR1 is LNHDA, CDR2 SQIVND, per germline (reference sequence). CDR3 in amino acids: CASSSRDIQYF. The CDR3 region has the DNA TGTGCCAGTAGTTCTAGGGACATTCAGTACTTC.

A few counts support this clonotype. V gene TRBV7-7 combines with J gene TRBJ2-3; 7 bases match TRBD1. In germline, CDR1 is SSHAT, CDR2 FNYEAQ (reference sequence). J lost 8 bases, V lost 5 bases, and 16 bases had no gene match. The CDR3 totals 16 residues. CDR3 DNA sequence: TGTGCCAGCAGCCCTGCGACAGGGTGGGGCCGCGGTACGCAGTATTTT. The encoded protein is CASSPATGWGRGTQYF.

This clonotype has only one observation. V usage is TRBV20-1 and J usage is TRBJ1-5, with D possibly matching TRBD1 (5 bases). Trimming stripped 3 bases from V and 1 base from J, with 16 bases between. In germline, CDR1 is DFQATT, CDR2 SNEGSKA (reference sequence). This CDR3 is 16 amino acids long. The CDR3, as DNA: TGCAGTGCTAGTCAGGTGGGAGGGGAGAGCAATCAGCCCCAGCATTTT. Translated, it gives CSASQVGGESNQPQHF.

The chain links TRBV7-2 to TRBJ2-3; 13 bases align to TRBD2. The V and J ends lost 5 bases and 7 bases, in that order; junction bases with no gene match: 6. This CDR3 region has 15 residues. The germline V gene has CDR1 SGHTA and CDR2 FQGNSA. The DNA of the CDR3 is TGTGCCAGCAGCCAACTAGCGGGAGGGCCAAATACGCAGTATTTT. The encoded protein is CASSQLAGGPNTQYF.

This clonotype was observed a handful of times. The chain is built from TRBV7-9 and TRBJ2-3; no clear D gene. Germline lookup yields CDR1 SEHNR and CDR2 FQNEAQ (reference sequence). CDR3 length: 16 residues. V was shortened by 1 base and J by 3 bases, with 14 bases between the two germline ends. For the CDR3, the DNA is TGTGCCAGCAGCTTAGGTTTCCTAGGAGAGACAGATACGCAGTATTTT. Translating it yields CASSLGFLGETDTQYF.

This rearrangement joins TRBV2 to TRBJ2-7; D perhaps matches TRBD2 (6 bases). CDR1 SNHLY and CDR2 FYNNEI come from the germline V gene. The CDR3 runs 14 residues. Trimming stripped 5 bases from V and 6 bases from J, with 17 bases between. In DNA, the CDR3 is TGTGCCAGCAGTACAAGGAGCGGAGGGTTCGAGCAGTACTTC. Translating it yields CASSTRSGGFEQYF.

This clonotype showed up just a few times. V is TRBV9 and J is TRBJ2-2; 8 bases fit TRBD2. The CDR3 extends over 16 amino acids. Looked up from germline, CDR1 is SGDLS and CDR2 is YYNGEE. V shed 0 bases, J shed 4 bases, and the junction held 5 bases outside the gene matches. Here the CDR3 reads CASSVAPSGGTGELFF. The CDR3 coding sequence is TGTGCCAGCAGCGTAGCTCCGAGCGGGGGCACCGGGGAGCTGTTTTTT.

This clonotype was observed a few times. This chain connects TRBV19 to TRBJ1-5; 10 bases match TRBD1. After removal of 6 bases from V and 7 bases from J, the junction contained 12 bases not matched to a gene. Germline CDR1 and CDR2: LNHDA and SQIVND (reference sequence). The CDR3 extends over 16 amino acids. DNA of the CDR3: TGTGCCAGTAGACCCCATGACAGGGGGCAGGAACAGCCCCAGCATTTT. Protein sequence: CASRPHDRGQEQPQHF. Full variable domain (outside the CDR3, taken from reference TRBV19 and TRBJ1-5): DGGITQSPKYLFRKEGQNVTLSCEQNLNHDAMYWYRQDPGQGLRLIYYSQIVNDFQKGDIAEGYSVSREKKESFPLTVTSAQKNPTAFYLCASRPHDRGQEQPQHFGDGTRLSIL.

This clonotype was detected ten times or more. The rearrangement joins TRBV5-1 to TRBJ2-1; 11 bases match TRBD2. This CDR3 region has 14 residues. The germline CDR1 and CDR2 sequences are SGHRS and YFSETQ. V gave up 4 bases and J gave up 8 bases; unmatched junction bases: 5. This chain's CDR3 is CASSLLAGGHEQFF. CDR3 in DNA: TGCGCCAGCAGCCTCTTAGCGGGAGGGCATGAGCAGTTCTTC.

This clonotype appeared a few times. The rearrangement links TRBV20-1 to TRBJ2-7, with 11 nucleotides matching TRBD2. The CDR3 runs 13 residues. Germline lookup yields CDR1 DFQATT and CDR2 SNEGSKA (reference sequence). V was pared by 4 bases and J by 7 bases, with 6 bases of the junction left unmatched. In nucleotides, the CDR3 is TGCAGTGCTACACTAGCGGGAGCTGGAGAGCAGTACTTC. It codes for CSATLAGAGEQYF.

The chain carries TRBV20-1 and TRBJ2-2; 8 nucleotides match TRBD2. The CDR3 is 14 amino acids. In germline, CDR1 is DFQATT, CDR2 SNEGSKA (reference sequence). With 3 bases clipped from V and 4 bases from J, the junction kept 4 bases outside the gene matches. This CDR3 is CSARSGSGTGELFF. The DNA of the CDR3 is TGCAGTGCTAGGAGCGGGAGTGGCACCGGGGAGCTGTTTTTT.

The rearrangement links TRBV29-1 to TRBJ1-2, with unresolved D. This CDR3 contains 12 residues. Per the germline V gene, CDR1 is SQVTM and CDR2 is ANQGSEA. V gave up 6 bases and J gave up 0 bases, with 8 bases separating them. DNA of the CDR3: TGCAGCGTCGTCGGAGCTAACTATGGCTACACCTTC. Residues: CSVVGANYGYTF.

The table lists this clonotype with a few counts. Here the CDR3 reads CSATRQRDTDTQYF. Here the CDR3 DNA reads TGCAGTGCCACCCGACAGCGGGACACAGATACGCAGTATTTT. The chain combines TRBV20-1 with TRBJ2-3; 7 bases match TRBD2. The CDR3 contains 14 residues. Germline V gene sequence: CDR1 DFQATT, CDR2 SNEGSKA (reference sequence). The V and J ends lost 6 bases and 2 bases, in that order; junction bases with no gene match: 8.

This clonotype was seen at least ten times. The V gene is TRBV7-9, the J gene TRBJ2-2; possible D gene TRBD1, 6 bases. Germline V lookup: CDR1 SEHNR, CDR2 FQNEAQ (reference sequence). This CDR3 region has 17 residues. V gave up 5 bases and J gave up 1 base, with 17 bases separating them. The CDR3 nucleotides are TGTGCCAGCAGCCAAATTTTTACAGGGATGAACACCGGGGAGCTGTTTTTT. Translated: CASSQIFTGMNTGELFF. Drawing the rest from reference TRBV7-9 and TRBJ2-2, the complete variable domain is DTGVSQNPRHKITKRGQNVTFRCDPISEHNRLYWYRQTLGQGPEFLTYFQNEAQLEKSRLLSDRFSAERPKGSFSTLEIQRTEQGDSAMYLCASSQIFTGMNTGELFFGEGSRLTVL.